The table lists the clone carrying this T cell receptor beta chain with many counts. Its antigen is undetermined. The entry originates in a study of CD8 T cells in ankylosing spondylitis. Findings and caveats of the study: Before this, some motif variants had been reported in reactive arthritis synovial fluid and blood.

Quantitative barcoded 5'-RACE was used to prepare TCR beta libraries. TCRdb reprocessed the 5' RACE reads with MiXCR, giving one entry per CDR3 protein. Of about 240,000 distinct CDR3 sequences listed, around 9.1% are singletons. Germline V gene data show CDR1 as SQVTM and CDR2 as ANQGSEA. V was pared by 4 bases and J by 9 bases, with 13 bases between. CDR3 length equals 12 residues. The clonotype comes from a male donor with ankylosing spondylitis or in good health (not recorded which). The source material was blood, either unsorted or a sorted T cell fraction (not recorded which). The J gene is TRBJ2-1, the V gene TRBV29-1; tentatively, D is TRBD2 (6 bases). The CDR3 loop reads CSVAREFSEQFF. CDR3 sequence (DNA): TGCAGCGTTGCTCGGGAGTTCAGTGAGCAGTTCTTC.